The clone carrying this T cell receptor beta chain was seen a single time. This entry comes from a study of blood T cell repertoires in COVID-19. Study in general: Acute-phase and convalescent COVID-19 samples originated in the United States, Italy and Spain.

V was shortened by 2 bases and J by 6 bases, with 14 bases between the two germline ends. The CDR3 extends over 14 amino acids. CDR1 is MDHEN, CDR2 SYDVKM, per germline. How the authors handled the data: Estimates of nucleated cell counts were drawn from the amplification of reference gene primers. Using immunoSEQ multiplex PCR, the repertoire was profiled, and TCRdb retains in-frame clones only, with some absent. The DNA was the basis for D and trimming; V, J and clone size are from that table. The table lists 76,000 or so clones, 70% to 90% of them singletons. This TCR was recovered from an elderly man in a cohort sampled during active COVID-19. The sample comprised peripheral blood. V usage is TRBV28 and J usage is TRBJ2-7; the D gene is possibly TRBD1 (5 bases). The DNA for the CDR3 is TGTGCCAGCAGTTTACAGGGATCATATGGCGAGCAGTACGTC. Amino acid sequence: CASSLQGSYGEQYV.